The 13 T cell receptor beta chains presented below share a single source sample, sequenced in a study of shared clonotypes between healthy human individuals. Method: immunoSEQ multiplex PCR; TCRdb's copy keeps in-frame clones and lacks some. The sample yields fewer than 1.8 million clones, approximately 98.5% seen once. Sequencing was done on a sample of naive CD4+ T cells sorted from blood. As for subset: CD45RA+ positively selected. The source is a young man in good health.

This clone was picked up one time. The chain links TRBV5-5 to TRBJ2-1; TRBD2 matches 11 bases. Per germline, CDR1 SGHKS and CDR2 YYEKEE (reference sequence). J gave up 4 bases and V 2 bases, and 5 bases lay outside the gene matches. The CDR3 has 16 residues. The CDR3 DNA follows: TGTGCCAGCAGCTTTCTCGGGACTAGCGGTTACAATGAGCAGTTCTTC. Protein sequence: CASSFLGTSGYNEQFF. Combining the CDR3 with reference TRBV5-5 and TRBJ2-1 gives the whole variable domain DAGVTQSPTHLIKTRGQQVTLRCSPISGHKSVSWYQQVLGQGPQFIFQYYEKEERGRGNFPDRFSARQFPNYSSELNVNALLLGDSALYLCASSFLGTSGYNEQFFGPGTRLTVL.

This chain connects TRBV7-9 to TRBJ1-4, with D possibly TRBD1 on 5 matching bases. Trimming removed 1 base at V and 7 bases at J, with 16 bases between. The germline gives CDR1 SEHNR, CDR2 FQNEAQ (reference sequence). The CDR3 totals 16 residues. CDR3 residues: CASSLGGGVDPEKLFF. The CDR3 nucleotides read TGTGCCAGCAGCTTAGGCGGAGGGGTTGATCCTGAAAAACTGTTTTTT.

The chain has TRBV19 and TRBJ2-3; D is perhaps TRBD2 (5 bases). Trimming shortened V by 8 bases and J by 0 bases, and 9 bases separated the two germline ends. This CDR3 comprises 13 residues. Germline CDR1 LNHDA, CDR2 SQIVND (reference sequence). CDR3 sequence reads: CASESGSTDTQYF. CDR3 sequence (DNA): TGTGCCAGTGAGTCGGGGAGCACAGATACGCAGTATTTT.

The chain joins TRBV28 to TRBJ1-5; D remains ambiguous. V gave up 4 bases and J gave up 2 bases, with 6 bases separating them. CDR3 length: 13 residues. Per the germline V gene, CDR1 is MDHEN and CDR2 is SYDVKM. CDR3: CASSWRGNQPQHF. The CDR3 DNA reads TGTGCCAGCAGTTGGAGGGGCAATCAGCCCCAGCATTTT. The entire variable domain, with the rest obtained from reference TRBV28 and TRBJ1-5, is as follows: DVKVTQSSRYLVKRTGEKVFLECVQDMDHENMFWYRQDPGLGLRLIYFSYDVKMKEKGDIPEGYSVSREKKERFSLILESASTNQTSMYLCASSWRGNQPQHFGDGTRLSIL.

The chain is built from TRBV18 and TRBJ1-2, with a weak D call TRBD1 (5 bases). This CDR3 has 15 amino acids. Trimming shortened V by 6 bases and J by 4 bases, and 18 bases separated the two germline ends. The V gene's germline CDR1 is KGHSH and CDR2 LQKENI. The CDR3 sequence: CASSPGRARSYGYTF. In DNA form, the CDR3 reads TGTGCCAGCTCTCCAGGCAGGGCCAGATCCTATGGCTACACCTTC.

The V call is TRBV13, the J call TRBJ1-3; D ambiguous. The CDR3 is made up of 15 amino acids. V lost 0 bases and J 4 bases, leaving 10 bases between the germline ends. The V gene's germline CDR1 is PRHDT and CDR2 FYEKMQ (reference sequence). In DNA form, the CDR3 reads TGTGCCAGCAGCTTAGGCTTGGGAAACGGAAACACCATATATTTT. It codes for CASSLGLGNGNTIYF.

V usage is TRBV10-1 and J usage is TRBJ1-2; D is undetermined. CDR3 length equals 16 residues. V lost 4 bases to trimming and J lost 6 bases, with 21 bases between them. Germline V gives CDR1 WNHNN, CDR2 SYGVQD (reference sequence). The CDR3 bases are TGCGCCAGCAGTGGTGTTTTGGGCGGAACCCCCGATGGCTACACCTTC. Translation: CASSGVLGGTPDGYTF.

The count of this clone is one. The genes are TRBV7-3 and TRBJ2-5, with 8 bases identical to TRBD2. There are 13 residues in the CDR3. The ends lost 4 bases at V and 5 bases at J; junction bases unmatched: 3. CDR1 SGHTA and CDR2 FQGTGA come from the germline V gene. The CDR3 nucleotides read TGTGCCAGCAGCTCCGGGAGGGCGGAGACCCAGTACTTC. Protein sequence: CASSSGRAETQYF.

The chain joins TRBV28 to TRBJ1-5; D is unresolved. Trimming left V 6 bases short and J 6 bases short, with 6 bases between. This CDR3 region has 11 residues. Germline V CDR1 and CDR2: MDHEN, SYDVKM. In nucleotides, the CDR3 is TGTGCCAGCAGCACGATTCAGCCCCAGCATTTT. It translates to CASSTIQPQHF.

The V and J genes are TRBV5-5 and TRBJ2-1, with D possibly being TRBD1 (5 bases). Germline CDR1 is SGHKS and CDR2 is YYEKEE (reference sequence). This CDR3 has 14 residues. Trimming cost V 5 bases and J 2 bases, with 11 bases left between them. CDR3 sequence (DNA): TGTGCCAGCAGTCGAGACAGAACCTACAATGAGCAGTTCTTC. This codes for CASSRDRTYNEQFF.

The rearrangement links TRBV30 to TRBJ1-5; D gene ambiguous. Germline V gene sequence: CDR1 GTSNPN, CDR2 SVGIG (reference sequence). This CDR3 contains 18 residues. Between the trimmed V and J ends, which lost 3 bases and 0 bases, there was a span of 21 bases. The CDR3 reads CAWSGGLKGDPSNQPQHF. The DNA for the CDR3 is TGTGCCTGGAGCGGAGGACTAAAGGGAGACCCTAGCAATCAGCCCCAGCATTTT.

This chain links TRBV28 with TRBJ1-2, with D tentatively TRBD1 (6 bases). Germline CDR1 is MDHEN and CDR2 is SYDVKM. V lost 5 bases and J lost 4, with 11 bases in between. The CDR3 has 13 amino acids. The DNA for the CDR3 is TGTGCCAGCAGTGTCGGACAGTCCTATGGCTACACCTTC. Its translation is CASSVGQSYGYTF.

The rearrangement joins TRBV7-9 to TRBJ2-1; weak D call: TRBD2 (6 bases). CDR1 SEHNR and CDR2 FQNEAQ come from the germline V gene (reference sequence). V was shortened by 5 bases and J by 3 bases, with 14 bases between the two germline ends. This CDR3 is built from 15 residues. The CDR3, as DNA: TGTGCCAGCAGCCCTGGCGGGGTTCTCTACAATGAGCAGTTCTTC. Its translation is CASSPGGVLYNEQFF.